Below, 13 T cell receptor beta chains from the same sample are listed, as sequenced in a study of cytomegalovirus exposure and HLA in healthy donors. 13 Jbeta primers and 60 Vbeta primers were used for the PCR. This table comes from immunoSEQ multiplex PCR, and its TCRdb copy is limited to in-frame clones, with some not included. The table shows around 97,000 clones, with 75% to 85% occurring only once. Sequencing was performed on PBMCs. The receptors were sampled from a woman under 30 in good health and CMV-seropositive.

This chain connects TRBV30 to TRBJ1-3; D is uncertain. With 2 bases removed from V and 0 bases from J, the gap between germline ends came to 14 bases. This CDR3 region has 16 residues. Per germline, CDR1 GTSNPN and CDR2 SVGIG (reference sequence). The CDR3 DNA reads as TGTGCCTGGAGTTTGAAAGCACCAAACTCTGGAAACACCATATATTTT. Translated, it gives CAWSLKAPNSGNTIYF. The complete variable domain, with remaining parts taken from reference TRBV30 and TRBJ1-3, reads SQTIHQWPATLVQPVGSPLSLECTVEGTSNPNLYWYRQAAGRGLQLLFYSVGIGQISSEVPQNLSASRPQDRQFILSSKKLLLSDSGFYLCAWSLKAPNSGNTIYFGEGSWLTVV.

With regard to this clone: This CDR3 is also generated by other DNA sequences in the sample. The chain links TRBV9 to TRBJ2-3; 7 nucleotides agree with TRBD2. CDR1 SGDLS and CDR2 YYNGEE come from the germline V gene. V lost 0 bases and J lost 1; bases outside the gene matches: 5. This CDR3 has 16 residues. As DNA, the CDR3 is TGTGCCAGCAGCGTAGGCCGGCTAGCGGGCACAGATACGCAGTATTTT. This sequence encodes CASSVGRLAGTDTQYF.

This rearrangement joins TRBV29-1 to TRBJ1-2, with 8 bases fitting TRBD1. The CDR3 loop spans 13 amino acids. Trimming removed 4 bases from V and 4 bases from J; junction bases left unmatched: 5. Germline values: CDR1 SQVTM, CDR2 ANQGSEA. CDR3 in amino acids: CSVGAGGFYGYTF. The CDR3 nucleotides read TGCAGCGTTGGGGCAGGGGGCTTCTATGGCTACACCTTC.

The V gene is TRBV6-5, the J gene TRBJ1-1; the D is unclear. Germline CDR1 MNHEY, CDR2 SVGAGI. CDR3 length: 15 residues. Trimming cost V 2 bases and J 1 base, with 11 bases left between them. CDR3 amino acids: CASSYLYPGNTEAFF. CDR3 DNA: TGTGCCAGCAGTTACCTATATCCAGGGAACACTGAAGCTTTCTTT.

The V gene is TRBV14, the J gene TRBJ2-7; D may be TRBD2 (6 bases). The germline gives CDR1 SGHDN, CDR2 FVKESK. With 4 bases removed from V and 6 bases from J, the gap between germline ends came to 16 bases. This CDR3 region has 14 residues. This chain's CDR3 is CASSPPGLVREQYF. CDR3 DNA: TGTGCCAGCAGCCCTCCGGGACTTGTGCGCGAGCAGTACTTC. Complete variable domain (other parts from reference TRBV14 and TRBJ2-7): EAGVTQFPSHSVIEKGQTVTLRCDPISGHDNLYWYRRVMGKEIKFLLHFVKESKQDESGMPNNRFLAERTGGTYSTLKVQPAELEDSGVYFCASSPPGLVREQYFGPGTRLTVT.

The sample holds a few counts of this clone. The chain joins TRBV7-2 to TRBJ2-7; D uncertain. The length of the CDR3 is 14 residues. Germline V CDR1 and CDR2: SGHTA, FQGNSA. The V end was cut by 1 base, the J end by 2 bases, with 9 bases between. The CDR3 DNA is TGTGCCAGCAGCTTAGGTAGTTTCCCCTACGAGCAGTACTTC. This codes for CASSLGSFPYEQYF.

The chain joins TRBV28 to TRBJ2-3, with unresolved D. This CDR3 has 12 amino acids. Looked up from germline, CDR1 is MDHEN and CDR2 is SYDVKM. V dropped 6 bases and J dropped 0 bases, with 4 bases sitting between them. CDR3 sequence reads: CASSGSTDTQYF. The CDR3 nucleotides read TGTGCCAGCAGCGGGAGCACAGATACGCAGTATTTT.

In its sample, this clone was seen a few times. The CDR3 nucleotides are TGTGCCAGCAGTTTTCAGGGTTTGTCCTACGAGCAGTACTTC. Translating it yields CASSFQGLSYEQYF. The chain combines TRBV27 with TRBJ2-7, with a possible D match to TRBD1 (5 bases). The CDR3 runs to 14 residues. The germline CDR1 and CDR2 sequences are MNHEY and SMNVEV (reference sequence). Deletions cut 3 bases from V and 1 base from J, with 10 bases between.

This clone was counted between two and nine times. The chain carries TRBV9 and TRBJ1-2, with D perhaps matching TRBD1 (6 bases). The CDR3 loop spans 13 amino acids. V lost 0 bases, J lost 7 bases, and 10 bases lay in between. Per the germline V gene, CDR1 is SGDLS and CDR2 is YYNGEE. The CDR3 is CASSVAGTTGYTF. CDR3 DNA: TGTGCCAGCAGCGTAGCAGGGACAACTGGCTACACCTTC.

The J gene is TRBJ1-1, the V gene TRBV19, with D unresolved. V lost 3 bases and J 7 bases, leaving 6 bases between the germline ends. This CDR3 has 11 residues. Germline V gene lookup returns CDR1 LNHDA and CDR2 SQIVND (reference sequence). CDR3 in DNA: TGTGCCAGTAGTATCAGGAATGAAGCTTTCTTT. Translating gives CASSIRNEAFF.

Only one count was recorded for this clone. The CDR3 sequence: CASSRQGAYNQPQHF. As DNA, the CDR3 is TGTGCCAGCAGTAGACAGGGGGCGTACAATCAGCCCCAGCATTTT. The chain combines TRBV5-5 with TRBJ1-5, with TRBD1 identical over 10 bases. CDR1 is SGHKS, CDR2 YYEKEE, per germline (reference sequence). The CDR3 has 15 residues. The V segment lost 5 bases and the J segment 3 bases; nucleotides outside the gene matches: 5.

The rearrangement joins TRBV7-3 to TRBJ2-5; 9 bases agree with TRBD1. This CDR3 contains 15 residues. The germline V gene has CDR1 SGHTA and CDR2 FQGTGA. The J segment lost 7 bases and the V segment lost 3 bases, leaving 9 bases of the junction unmatched. The CDR3 DNA reads TGTGCCAGCAGCTTCGCGGGACAGGGTAGGGGGACCCAGTACTTC. Translated, it gives CASSFAGQGRGTQYF.

The rearrangement joins TRBV4-2 to TRBJ2-7; TRBD2 agrees at 11 bases. The CDR3 sequence is 15 residues long. Germline assignment: CDR1 LGHNA and CDR2 YNFKEQ. V lost 1 base, J lost 7 bases, and 6 bases stayed unmatched. The CDR3 sequence is CASSQVAGGPGEQYF. DNA for the CDR3: TGTGCCAGCAGCCAAGTAGCGGGAGGGCCGGGGGAGCAGTACTTC.